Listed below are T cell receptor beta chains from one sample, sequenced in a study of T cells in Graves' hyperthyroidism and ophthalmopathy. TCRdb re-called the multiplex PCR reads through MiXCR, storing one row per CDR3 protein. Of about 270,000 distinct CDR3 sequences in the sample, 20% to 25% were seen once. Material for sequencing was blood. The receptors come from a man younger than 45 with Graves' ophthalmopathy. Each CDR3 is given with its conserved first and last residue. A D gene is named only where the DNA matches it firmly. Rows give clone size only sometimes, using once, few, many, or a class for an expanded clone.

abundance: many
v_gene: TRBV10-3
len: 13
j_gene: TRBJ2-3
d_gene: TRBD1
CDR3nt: TGTGCCACCGGGACAGGGGGCGCAGATACGCAGTATTTT
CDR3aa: CATGTGGADTQYF

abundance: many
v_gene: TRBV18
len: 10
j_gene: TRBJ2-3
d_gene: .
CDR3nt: TGTGCCAGCTCAGCAGATACGCAGTATTTT
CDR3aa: CASSADTQYF

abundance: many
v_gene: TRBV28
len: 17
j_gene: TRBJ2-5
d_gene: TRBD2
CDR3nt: TGTGCCAGCAGCCCTCCCACCGGCGGGAGGAACGGTGAGACCCAGTACTTC
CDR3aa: CASSPPTGGRNGETQYF

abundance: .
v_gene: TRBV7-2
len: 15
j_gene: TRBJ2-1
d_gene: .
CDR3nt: TGTGCCAGCTCTAAGTCATTGGAAGGATACAATGAGCAGCTCTTC
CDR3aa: CASSKSLEGYNEQLF

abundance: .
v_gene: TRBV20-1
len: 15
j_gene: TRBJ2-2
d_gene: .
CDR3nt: TGCAGTGCTAAAAGTGGGACCCCGAACACCGGGGAGCTGTTTTTT
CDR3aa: CSAKSGTPNTGELFF

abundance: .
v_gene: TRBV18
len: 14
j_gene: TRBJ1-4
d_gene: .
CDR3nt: TGTGCCAGCTCACCAGGACTGGGAAAGGAAAAACTGTTTTTT
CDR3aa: CASSPGLGKEKLFF

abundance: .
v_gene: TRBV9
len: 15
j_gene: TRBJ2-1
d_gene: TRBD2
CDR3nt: TGTGCCAGCAGCGCCCGAAGCGGGAGGGTGGGTGAGCAGTTCTTC
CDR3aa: CASSARSGRVGEQFF

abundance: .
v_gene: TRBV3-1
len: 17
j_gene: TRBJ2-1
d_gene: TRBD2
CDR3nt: TGTGCCAGCAGCCGCTTTGCCGGGACTACTTTATACAATAAGCAGTTCTTC
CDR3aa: CASSRFAGTTLYNKQFF

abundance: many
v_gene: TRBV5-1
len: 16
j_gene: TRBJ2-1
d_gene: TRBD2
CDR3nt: TGCGCCAGCAGCTTGGGACTAGCGGGAGGTGACAATGAGCAGTTCTTC
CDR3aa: CASSLGLAGGDNEQFF

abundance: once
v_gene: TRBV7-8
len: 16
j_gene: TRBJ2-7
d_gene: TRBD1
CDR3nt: TGTGCCAGCAGCTTAGCTAGGGGGGACAGGGTTCCCGAGCAGTACTTC
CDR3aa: CASSLARGDRVPEQYF

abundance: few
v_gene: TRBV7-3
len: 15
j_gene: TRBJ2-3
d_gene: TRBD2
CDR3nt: TGTGCCAGCAGCTCTAGCGGGGGGGGCACAGATACGCAGTATTTT
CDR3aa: CASSSSGGGTDTQYF

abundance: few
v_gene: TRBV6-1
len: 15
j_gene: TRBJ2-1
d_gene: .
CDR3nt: TGTGCCAGCAGCGGCGAGGGGCTAGCGAGGAATGAGCAGTTCTTC
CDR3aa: CASSGEGLARNEQFF

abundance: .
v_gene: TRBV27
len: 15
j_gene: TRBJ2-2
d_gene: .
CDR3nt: TGTGCCAGCAGTTCGAGGGACTTTAACACCGGGGAGCTGTTTTTT
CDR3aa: CASSSRDFNTGELFF

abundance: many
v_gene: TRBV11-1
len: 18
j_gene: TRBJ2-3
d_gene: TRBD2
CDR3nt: TGTGCCAGCAGCTCGGGACTAGCGGGACCAGAAGGCACAGATACGCAGTATTTT
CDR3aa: CASSSGLAGPEGTDTQYF

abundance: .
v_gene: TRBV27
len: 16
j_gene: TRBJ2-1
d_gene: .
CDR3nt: TGTGCCAGCAGCAACGCCGAGTCCGGGCTTCACAATGAGCAGTTCTTC
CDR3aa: CASSNAESGLHNEQFF

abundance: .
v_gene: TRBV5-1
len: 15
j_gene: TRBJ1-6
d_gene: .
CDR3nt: TGCGCCAGCAGCACCGGGACTGGGGGGAATTCACCCCTCCACTTT
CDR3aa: CASSTGTGGNSPLHF

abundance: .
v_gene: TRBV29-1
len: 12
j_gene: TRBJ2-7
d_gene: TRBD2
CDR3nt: TGCGTATGTCTTAGCGGGTCCTACGAGCAGTACTTC
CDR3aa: CVCLSGSYEQYF

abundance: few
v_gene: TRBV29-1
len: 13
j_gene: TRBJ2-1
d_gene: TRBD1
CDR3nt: TGCAGCGTTTTCGAGGACAGGGGGTATGAGCAGTTCTTC
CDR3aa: CSVFEDRGYEQFF